Below are 24 T cell receptor beta chains sequenced from a single sample in a study of response to subunit inactivated influenza vaccine. A single record per CDR3 protein comes from TCRdb applying MiXCR to the RT-PCR reads. Of about 160,000 distinct CDR3 sequences listed, approximately 10% are singletons. The sample was non-naive T cells sorted from PBMCs, taken about 40 days after vaccination. Receptor source: a man in his forties or fifties who received an inactivated influenza vaccine.

This clonotype was found many times. DNA for the CDR3: TGCAGCGTTGTGAGCGACAATGAGCAGTTCTTC. Its translation: CSVVSDNEQFF. The rearrangement joins TRBV29-1 to TRBJ2-1; no clear D gene. Germline V gives CDR1 SQVTM, CDR2 ANQGSEA. The CDR3 is made up of 11 amino acids. V was pared by 4 bases and J by 5 bases, with 6 bases between.

This clonotype was recorded a few times. This sequence joins TRBV12-3 or TRBV12-4 and TRBJ1-6; D possibly corresponds to TRBD1 (5 bases). The CDR3 loop spans 15 amino acids. V lost 3 bases, J lost 10 bases, and 16 bases lay in between. DNA of the CDR3: TGTGCCAGCAGTTTGGGGCAGCTCTTTGGGTCACCCCTCCACTTT. The encoded protein is CASSLGQLFGSPLHF.

The V gene is TRBV6-5, the J gene TRBJ2-7; D may be TRBD1 (5 bases). V was pared by 6 bases and J by 12 bases, with 9 bases between. Germline CDR1 reads MNHEY; CDR2 reads SVGAGI. This CDR3 is 9 amino acids long. The CDR3 region is CASSRVLYF. CDR3 bases: TGTGCCAGCAGCAGGGTTCTGTACTTC.

This clonotype was observed a handful of times. The V and J genes are TRBV7-2 and TRBJ2-7; D gene uncertain. This CDR3 has 12 residues. Trimming cost V 4 bases and J 5 bases, with 9 bases left between them. Germline V gives CDR1 SGHTA, CDR2 FQGNSA. The DNA for the CDR3 is TGTGCCAGCAGCTCGCCGCCGGACGAGCAGTACTTC. It codes for CASSSPPDEQYF.

The J gene is TRBJ2-5, the V gene TRBV7-9; possible D gene TRBD2, 6 bases. Trimming removed 1 base from V and 5 bases from J, with 14 bases in between. Germline CDR1 SEHNR, CDR2 FQNEAQ (reference sequence). The CDR3 contains 15 residues. The CDR3 DNA is TGTGCCAGCAGCTTAGGTCGGGAGCCCGCCGAGACCCAGTACTTC. This codes for CASSLGREPAETQYF.

This clonotype was observed at least ten times. The CDR3 sequence is CASSHEQLAGAPDTQYF. The CDR3 DNA is TGTGCCAGCAGCCACGAGCAGCTGGCGGGGGCCCCAGATACGCAGTATTTT. This chain joins TRBV4-2 and TRBJ2-3, with a weak D call TRBD2 (7 bases). The V end lost 3 bases, the J end lost 4 bases, and 20 bases lay between the germline ends. Germline V gene sequence: CDR1 LGHNA, CDR2 YNFKEQ. This CDR3 has 17 amino acids.

This rearrangement joins TRBV10-2 to TRBJ2-1; D may be TRBD1 (6 bases). The CDR3 is 16 amino acids. Germline CDR1 and CDR2: WSHSY and SAAADI. V shed 4 bases and J shed 0 bases, with 13 bases lying between them. CDR3 in amino acids: CASSVGGYTSYNEQFF. CDR3 sequence (DNA): TGCGCCAGCAGTGTAGGGGGATACACCTCCTACAATGAGCAGTTCTTC.

This clonotype was counted ten times or more. This chain joins TRBV5-1 and TRBJ1-6, with D unclear. This CDR3 is 13 amino acids long. Germline lookup yields CDR1 SGHRS and CDR2 YFSETQ. Trimming shortened V by 4 bases and J by 8 bases, and 10 bases separated the two germline ends. The CDR3 sequence: CASSPESYSPLHF. CDR3 nucleotide sequence: TGCGCCAGCAGCCCCGAATCCTATTCACCCCTCCACTTT.

This clonotype was counted only a few times. This sequence joins TRBV7-8 and TRBJ2-5, with TRBD2 matching 8 bases. V lost 5 bases, J lost 2 bases, and 4 bases stayed unmatched. Germline CDR1 SGHVS, CDR2 FQNEAQ. The CDR3 loop spans 14 amino acids. CDR3 in DNA: TGTGCCAGCAGCACTATAGCGGGACAAGAGACCCAGTACTTC. This codes for CASSTIAGQETQYF.

This clonotype has ten or more counts. The chain joins TRBV2 to TRBJ2-5; D is unresolved. The length of the CDR3 is 11 residues. Germline V gene sequence: CDR1 SNHLY, CDR2 FYNNEI. The germline V and J ends were trimmed by 5 bases and 2 bases, with 3 bases remaining between them. The CDR3 protein is CASSRQETQYF. The CDR3 coding sequence is TGTGCCAGCAGTCGACAAGAGACCCAGTACTTC.

This clonotype has a handful of counts. The chain joins TRBV4-3 to TRBJ2-7; D may be TRBD2 (6 bases). The CDR3 is made up of 17 amino acids. V lost 0 bases and J lost 0, with 15 bases in between. Germline-derived CDR1 and CDR2 are LGHNA and YSLEER. CDR3 sequence: CASSQDYPGVSSYEQYF. The CDR3 DNA follows: TGCGCCAGCAGCCAAGATTACCCGGGGGTGAGCTCCTACGAGCAGTACTTC.

This clonotype was counted a few times. The V call is TRBV6-2 or TRBV6-3, the J call TRBJ1-1; D is unclear. Trimming removed 0 bases at V and 4 bases at J, with 9 bases between. Germline CDR1 MNHEY, CDR2 SVGEGT. The CDR3 is made up of 14 amino acids. The CDR3 nucleotides are TGTGCCAGCAGTTACTCCTCGTTGAGCACTGAAGCTTTCTTT. It translates to CASSYSSLSTEAFF.

This clonotype appeared a few times. The V call is TRBV7-9, the J call TRBJ1-3; weak D call: TRBD1 (6 bases). Trimming removed 8 bases from V and 0 bases from J, with 8 bases in between. CDR1 and CDR2 (germline): SEHNR, FQNEAQ (reference sequence). CDR3 length: 13 residues. CDR3 protein: CASGQNSGNTIYF. CDR3 sequence (DNA): TGTGCCAGCGGACAGAACTCTGGAAACACCATATATTTT.

This chain links TRBV7-9 with TRBJ2-1; D ambiguous. The germline gives CDR1 SEHNR, CDR2 FQNEAQ (reference sequence). Trimming left V 1 base short and J 5 bases short, with 15 bases between. The CDR3 covers 16 residues. In nucleotides, the CDR3 is TGTGCCAGCAGCTTAGGCCACACGATGGGTCACAATGAGCAGTTCTTC. It encodes CASSLGHTMGHNEQFF.

The table lists this clonotype with many counts. V and J are TRBV6-2 or TRBV6-3 and TRBJ2-7, with a weak D call TRBD1 (5 bases). There are 15 residues in the CDR3. V was trimmed by 6 bases and J by 0 bases, leaving 15 bases between them. In germline, CDR1 is MNHEY, CDR2 SVGEGT. CDR3: CASSGTGSFSYEQYF. Here the CDR3 DNA reads TGTGCCAGCAGCGGAACAGGAAGCTTCTCCTACGAGCAGTACTTC.

Many counts were recorded for this clonotype. This chain connects TRBV24-1 to TRBJ2-5; 8 positions agree with TRBD1. The CDR3 is 17 amino acids. The trim removed 3 bases at V and 1 base at J, leaving 9 bases unmatched. Germline V gene sequence: CDR1 KGHDR, CDR2 SFDVKD. This chain's CDR3 is CATSDPETGATQETQYF. CDR3 in DNA: TGTGCCACCAGTGATCCCGAGACAGGGGCTACCCAAGAGACCCAGTACTTC.

This clonotype was counted many times. The chain links TRBV5-1 to TRBJ2-5, with 14 bases identical to TRBD2. The CDR3 is 17 residues long. After removal of 4 bases from V and 4 bases from J, the junction contained 9 bases not matched to a gene. CDR1 and CDR2 from the germline V gene are SGHRS and YFSETQ. CDR3 sequence (DNA): TGCGCCAGCAGCCTGGGACTAGCGGGGGCCCTTCCAGAGACCCAGTACTTC. Translation gives CASSLGLAGALPETQYF.

This clonotype was observed many times. CDR3: CSARDRPGLAGGPWVWGYNEQFF. As DNA, the CDR3 is TGCAGTGCTAGAGACCGCCCGGGACTAGCGGGGGGTCCGTGGGTTTGGGGTTACAATGAGCAGTTCTTC. The chain recombines TRBV20-1 with TRBJ2-1; 15 bases fit TRBD2. The CDR3 sequence is 23 residues long. V was pared by 0 bases and J by 4 bases, with 22 bases of the junction left unmatched. Germline-derived CDR1 and CDR2 are DFQATT and SNEGSKA (reference sequence).

CDR3 DNA sequence: TGTGCCAGCACCCTTAGTTGGTCAGGGGACCGCGGAAACACCATATATTTT. It specifies CASTLSWSGDRGNTIYF. The chain has TRBV7-9 and TRBJ1-3; possibly TRBD1 for D (6 bases). Trimming cost V 7 bases and J 4 bases, with 23 bases left between them. The CDR3 has 17 amino acids. CDR1 is SEHNR and CDR2 is FQNEAQ in the germline V gene (reference sequence).

The chain employs TRBV15 and TRBJ1-6; D unclear. The ends were cut back, 0 bases at V and 6 bases at J, with 3 bases in the middle. Germline V lookup: CDR1 LNHNV, CDR2 YYDKDF (reference sequence). The CDR3 loop spans 13 amino acids. The CDR3 spells CATSREINSPLHF. The DNA of the CDR3 is TGTGCCACCAGCAGAGAGATTAATTCACCCCTCCACTTT.

The V gene is TRBV6-5, the J gene TRBJ2-7, with 11 nucleotides matching TRBD2. The ends lost 2 bases at V and 2 bases at J; junction bases unmatched: 8. The CDR3 is 17 residues long. Germline CDR1 is MNHEY and CDR2 is SVGAGI. CDR3 DNA sequence: TGTGCCAGCAGTTACCCCGGGACTAGCGGACGTCCCTACGAGCAGTACTTC. It is translated as CASSYPGTSGRPYEQYF.

Only a few counts were recorded for this clonotype. The chain is built from TRBV6-1 and TRBJ2-3; 7 bases agree with TRBD2. The CDR3 has 14 amino acids. With V trimmed by 4 bases and J by 4 bases, 5 bases remained unmatched. Germline CDR1 reads MNHNS; CDR2 reads SASEGT. CDR3 in amino acids: CASSGISGPDTQYF. CDR3 nucleotide sequence: TGTGCCAGCAGTGGAATTAGCGGGCCAGATACGCAGTATTTT.

The V call is TRBV28, the J call TRBJ2-1; D could derive from TRBD1 or TRBD2 (6 bases each). Germline-derived CDR1 and CDR2 are MDHEN and SYDVKM. The CDR3 is 15 amino acids. The germline V and J ends were trimmed by 6 bases and 7 bases, with 19 bases remaining between them. This CDR3 is CASRTGGARGNEQFF. The CDR3 DNA sequence: TGTGCCAGCAGAACCGGGGGCGCCAGAGGTAATGAGCAGTTCTTC. Full variable domain (rest looked up from reference TRBV28 and TRBJ2-1): DVKVTQSSRYLVKRTGEKVFLECVQDMDHENMFWYRQDPGLGLRLIYFSYDVKMKEKGDIPEGYSVSREKKERFSLILESASTNQTSMYLCASRTGGARGNEQFFGPGTRLTVL.

This clonotype appeared many times. The chain is built from TRBV12-3 or TRBV12-4 and TRBJ2-7; 10 bases are a match to TRBD2. The V segment lost 5 bases and the J segment 4 bases; nucleotides outside the gene matches: 2. This CDR3 contains 13 residues. This CDR3 reads CASSRTSGYEQYF. DNA of the CDR3: TGTGCCAGCAGTAGGACTAGCGGTTACGAGCAGTACTTC.